This passage covers 22 T cell receptor beta chains from one sample sequenced in a study of STAT3 mutations in large granular lymphocyte leukemia. Study-level results: In T-cell large granular lymphocyte leukemia, about half of patients showed multiple immunodominant subclonotypes.

No antigen has been assigned to these receptors. Sequencing was performed with immunoSEQ multiplex PCR; in TCRdb, only in-frame clones are kept and a portion is missing. Of about 10,000 clones in the sample, around 49% were seen once. Sequenced sample: peripheral blood mononuclear cells. The receptors stem from a boy under 18 with T-cell large granular lymphocyte leukemia. Some clones in this sample may be carry-over from other donors' samples.

J is TRBJ2-5 and V is TRBV5-6; the match to TRBD1 covers 8 bases. CDR3 length equals 16 residues. From germline, CDR1 is SGHDT and CDR2 YYEEEE. The trim removed 3 bases at V and 2 bases at J, leaving 9 bases unmatched. CDR3 in amino acids: CASSSGQGTLQETQYF. In DNA form, the CDR3 reads TGTGCCAGCAGCTCTGGACAGGGTACGTTACAAGAGACCCAGTACTTC.

The chain uses TRBV5-1 and TRBJ2-7, with a weak D call TRBD1 (6 bases). In germline, CDR1 is SGHRS, CDR2 YFSETQ. Trimming cost V 0 bases and J 2 bases, with 18 bases left between them. The CDR3 runs to 17 residues. In DNA, the CDR3 is TGCGCCAGCAGCTTGGTGAGAGGGGGAACGGTCGCCTACGAGCAGTACTTC. It translates to CASSLVRGGTVAYEQYF.

The genes are TRBV7-2 and TRBJ1-2, with D perhaps matching TRBD1 (6 bases). The CDR3 totals 14 residues. Germline loops: CDR1 SGHTA, CDR2 FQGNSA. V dropped 5 bases and J dropped 6 bases, with 16 bases sitting between them. The CDR3 protein is CASSPRGNPDGYTF. For the CDR3, the DNA is TGTGCCAGCAGCCCAAGGGGGAATCCAGATGGCTACACCTTC.

The CDR3 bases are TGTGCCAGCAGCTTGGCGGGGGCCGACGAGCAGTACTTC. This sequence encodes CASSLAGADEQYF. This sequence joins TRBV7-9 and TRBJ2-7; TRBD2 is a possible D gene (7 bases). CDR1 SEHNR and CDR2 FQNEAQ come from the germline V gene (reference sequence). The CDR3 is made up of 13 amino acids. The V gene lost 3 bases and the J gene lost 5 bases, with 11 bases spanning the gap. Full variable domain (remainder filled in from reference TRBV7-9 and TRBJ2-7): DTGVSQNPRHKITKRGQNVTFRCDPISEHNRLYWYRQTLGQGPEFLTYFQNEAQLEKSRLLSDRFSAERPKGSFSTLEIQRTEQGDSAMYLCASSLAGADEQYFGPGTRLTVT.

The chain is built from TRBV6-5 and TRBJ1-2; weak D call: TRBD1 (6 bases). Germline V gives CDR1 MNHEY, CDR2 SVGAGI. Trimming cost V 4 bases and J 2 bases, with 17 bases left between them. There are 16 residues in the CDR3. Here the CDR3 DNA reads TGTGCCAGCAGTTCAACTCGGGACACCGCCAACTATGGCTACACCTTC. It codes for CASSSTRDTANYGYTF.

This chain connects TRBV15 to TRBJ2-7; D might be TRBD1 or TRBD2, each matching 6 bases. V dropped 3 bases and J dropped 6 bases, with 15 bases sitting between them. The CDR3 runs 14 residues. The germline V gene has CDR1 LNHNV and CDR2 YYDKDF (reference sequence). The CDR3 DNA sequence: TGTGCCACCAGCAGCGAAGGGGGAGGCTCCGAGCAGTACTTC. Encoded protein: CATSSEGGGSEQYF.

The V call is TRBV7-9, the J call TRBJ2-7, with D tentatively TRBD1 (6 bases). Germline V gene sequence: CDR1 SEHNR, CDR2 FQNEAQ (reference sequence). The CDR3 contains 16 residues. Trimming removed 3 bases from V and 3 bases from J, with 18 bases in between. The CDR3 nucleotides are TGTGCCAGCAGCTTTTCAACAGGGTCGACCGTCTACGAGCAGTACTTC. It yields the protein CASSFSTGSTVYEQYF.

This clone showed up just a few times. This chain uses TRBV18 with TRBJ2-7; D tentatively reads TRBD1 or TRBD2 (5 bases each). CDR1 and CDR2 (germline): KGHSH, LQKENI. With 2 bases removed from V and 6 bases from J, the gap between germline ends came to 8 bases. This CDR3 is 12 amino acids long. CDR3 sequence reads: CASSPGGGEQYF. CDR3 nucleotides: TGTGCCAGCTCACCAGGGGGTGGCGAGCAGTACTTC.

This sequence joins TRBV5-1 and TRBJ1-5, with 10 positions matching TRBD1. From germline, CDR1 is SGHRS and CDR2 YFSETQ. V gave up 3 bases and J gave up 5 bases; unmatched junction bases: 11. This CDR3 is built from 17 residues. CDR3 nucleotide sequence: TGCGCCAGCAGCTCGGAAAGACAGGGGGCAAGGGATCAGCCCCAGCATTTT. It translates to CASSSERQGARDQPQHF.

This chain uses TRBV20-1 with TRBJ2-3, with D uncertain. Trimming removed 6 bases from V and 4 bases from J, with 5 bases in between. Looked up from germline, CDR1 is DFQATT and CDR2 is SNEGSKA (reference sequence). There are 10 residues in the CDR3. CDR3 DNA sequence: TGCAGTGCAACGCCAGATACGCAGTATTTT. It encodes CSATPDTQYF.

The sample holds a few counts of this clone. The V call is TRBV29-1, the J call TRBJ2-1; no clear D gene. V dropped 2 bases and J dropped 0 bases, with 8 bases sitting between them. The CDR3 extends over 14 amino acids. Per the germline V gene, CDR1 is SQVTM and CDR2 is ANQGSEA. The CDR3 region has the DNA TGCAGCGTTGAAAGTCCTAGCTCCTACAATGAGCAGTTCTTC. Protein sequence: CSVESPSSYNEQFF.

The chain links TRBV7-9 to TRBJ2-1; D perhaps matches TRBD2 (6 bases). V dropped 11 bases and J dropped 0 bases, with 14 bases sitting between them. Germline V gene data show CDR1 as SEHNR and CDR2 as FQNEAQ (reference sequence). This CDR3 spans 14 amino acids. The CDR3 region has the DNA TGTGCCGCGGGGACTCAGAGCTCCTACAATGAGCAGTTCTTC. Encoded protein: CAAGTQSSYNEQFF.

V and J are TRBV5-1 and TRBJ2-7, with 11 bases matching TRBD1. This CDR3 comprises 14 residues. V shed 5 bases, J shed 3 bases, and the junction held 4 bases outside the gene matches. Germline-derived CDR1 and CDR2 are SGHRS and YFSETQ. The CDR3 DNA follows: TGCGCCAGCAGGGCCGGGACAGGGGGCTACGAGCAGTACTTC. Translation: CASRAGTGGYEQYF.

The gene calls are TRBV30 and TRBJ2-7; D may be TRBD1 or TRBD2 (6 bases each). The CDR3 runs 13 residues. Germline CDR1 is GTSNPN and CDR2 is SVGIG (reference sequence). V was pared by 4 bases and J by 1 base, with 11 bases between. The CDR3 DNA follows: TGTGCCTGGACCGAGGGGGGTTCCTACGAGCAGTACTTC. This translates into CAWTEGGSYEQYF.

The J gene is TRBJ1-6, the V gene TRBV5-5; 7 nucleotides align to TRBD1. CDR3 length equals 16 residues. Germline V gene data show CDR1 as SGHKS and CDR2 as YYEKEE (reference sequence). With 2 bases clipped from V and 5 bases from J, the junction kept 7 bases outside the gene matches. The chain's CDR3 is CASSFSTGFDNSPLHF. The CDR3 coding sequence is TGTGCCAGCAGCTTTTCGACAGGGTTTGATAATTCACCCCTCCACTTT.

V usage is TRBV6-9 and J usage is TRBJ1-5; TRBD1 might be the D (5 bases). Germline values: CDR1 MNHGY, CDR2 SVAAGI. The V end was cut by 6 bases, the J end by 0 bases, with 9 bases between. There are 14 residues in the CDR3. CDR3 DNA sequence: TGTGCCAGCAGAGGGGCTTGTAGCAATCAGCCCCAGCATTTT. Translated, it gives CASRGACSNQPQHF.

The chain joins TRBV11-2 to TRBJ2-7; D is uncertain. CDR3 length equals 14 residues. CDR1 is SGHAT and CDR2 is FQNNGV in the germline V gene. Trimming pared 2 bases from V and 1 base from J, leaving 9 bases between. The CDR3 region is CASSLLTLSYEQYF. CDR3 sequence (DNA): TGTGCCAGCAGCTTATTGACATTATCCTACGAGCAGTACTTC.

J is TRBJ2-1 and V is TRBV5-1; TRBD2 is a possible D gene (6 bases). Germline V gives CDR1 SGHRS, CDR2 YFSETQ. The CDR3 consists of 14 residues. With 0 bases removed from V and 9 bases from J, the gap between germline ends came to 13 bases. The CDR3 sequence: CASSLDREWGEQFF. The DNA for the CDR3 is TGCGCCAGCAGCTTGGACCGGGAGTGGGGTGAGCAGTTCTTC.

This clone was recorded a few times. The chain combines TRBV29-1 with TRBJ1-2, with D unresolved. The CDR3 consists of 12 residues. V shed 7 bases and J shed 1 base, with 10 bases lying between them. Germline V gene lookup returns CDR1 SQVTM and CDR2 ANQGSEA. CDR3 amino acids: CSGVADNYGYTF. In DNA, the CDR3 is TGCAGCGGGGTTGCTGATAACTATGGCTACACCTTC.

This chain uses TRBV7-9 with TRBJ2-5; 7 positions match TRBD1. The V gene's germline CDR1 is SEHNR and CDR2 FQNEAQ (reference sequence). This CDR3 is 15 amino acids long. V lost 0 bases and J lost 6; bases outside the gene matches: 7. CDR3 sequence: CASSLALTGDKTQYF. The DNA for the CDR3 is TGTGCCAGCAGCTTAGCGCTTACAGGGGATAAGACCCAGTACTTC. Variable domain in full (rest from reference TRBV7-9 and TRBJ2-5): DTGVSQNPRHKITKRGQNVTFRCDPISEHNRLYWYRQTLGQGPEFLTYFQNEAQLEKSRLLSDRFSAERPKGSFSTLEIQRTEQGDSAMYLCASSLALTGDKTQYFGPGTRLLVL.

This clone was counted a single time. J is TRBJ2-7 and V is TRBV25-1; D not certain. The CDR3 is made up of 11 amino acids. Per the germline V gene, CDR1 is MGHDK and CDR2 is SYGVNS. Trimming left V 6 bases short and J 0 bases short, with 3 bases between. CDR3 coding DNA: TGTGCCAGCAGATACTCCTACGAGCAGTACTTC. As protein: CASRYSYEQYF.

The chain has TRBV30 and TRBJ1-6; the D gene is possibly TRBD1 (6 bases). Germline-derived CDR1 and CDR2 are GTSNPN and SVGIG (reference sequence). The ends were cut back, 6 bases at V and 8 bases at J, with 17 bases in the middle. The CDR3 sequence is 14 residues long. CDR3 sequence (DNA): TGTGCCTGCTCGGGGGCTGGGGATCATTCACCCCTCCACTTT. It encodes CACSGAGDHSPLHF.